This T cell receptor (beta chain) was identified in a study of radiation and T cells in renal cell carcinoma. The time point: blood 4 weeks post-SBRT, at nephrectomy. Regarding treatment: 15 Gy SBRT to primary tumor, nephrectomy 4 weeks later. The CDR3 loop spans 14 amino acids. After removal of 3 bases from V and 4 bases from J, the junction contained 3 bases not matched to a gene. Per germline, CDR1 SGHDT and CDR2 YYEEEE. TCRdb keeps only in-frame clones here, not all; method: immunoSEQ multiplex PCR. The sample lists about 78,000 clones, 80% to 90% occurring once. The sequencing here drew on blood, taken from a patient whose treatment included radiotherapy and nephrectomy. This sequence joins TRBV5-6 and TRBJ2-1; 8 positions match TRBD1. The clonotype comes from a woman aged 65 to 85 with renal cell carcinoma. DNA of the CDR3: TGTGCCAGCAGCTCTAGGACAGGGTACAATGAGCAGTTCTTC. Translating it yields CASSSRTGYNEQFF.